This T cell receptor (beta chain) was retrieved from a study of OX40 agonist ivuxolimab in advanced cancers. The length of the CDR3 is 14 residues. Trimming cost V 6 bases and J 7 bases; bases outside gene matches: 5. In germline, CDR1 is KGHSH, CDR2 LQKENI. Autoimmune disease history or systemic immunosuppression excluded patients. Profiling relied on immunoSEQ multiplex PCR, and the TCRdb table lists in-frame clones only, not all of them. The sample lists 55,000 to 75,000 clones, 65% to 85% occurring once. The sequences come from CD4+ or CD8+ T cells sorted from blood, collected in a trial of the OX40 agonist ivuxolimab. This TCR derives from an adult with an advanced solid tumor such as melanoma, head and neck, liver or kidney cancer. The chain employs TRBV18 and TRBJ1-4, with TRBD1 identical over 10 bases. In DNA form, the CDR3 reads TGTGCCAGCTCCGCGACAGGGGGCTTTGAAAAACTGTTTTTT. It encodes CASSATGGFEKLFF.